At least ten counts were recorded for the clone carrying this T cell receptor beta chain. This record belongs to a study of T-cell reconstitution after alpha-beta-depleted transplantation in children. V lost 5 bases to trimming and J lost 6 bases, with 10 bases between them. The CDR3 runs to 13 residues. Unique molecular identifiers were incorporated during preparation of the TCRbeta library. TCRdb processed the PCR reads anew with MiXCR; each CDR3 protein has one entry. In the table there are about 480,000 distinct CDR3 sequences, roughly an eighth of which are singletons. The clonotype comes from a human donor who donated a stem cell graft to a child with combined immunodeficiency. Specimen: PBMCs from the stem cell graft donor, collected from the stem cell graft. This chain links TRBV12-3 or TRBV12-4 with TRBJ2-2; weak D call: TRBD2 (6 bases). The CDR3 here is CASSPREPGELFF. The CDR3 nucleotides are TGTGCCAGCAGTCCTCGGGAGCCCGGGGAGCTGTTTTTT.